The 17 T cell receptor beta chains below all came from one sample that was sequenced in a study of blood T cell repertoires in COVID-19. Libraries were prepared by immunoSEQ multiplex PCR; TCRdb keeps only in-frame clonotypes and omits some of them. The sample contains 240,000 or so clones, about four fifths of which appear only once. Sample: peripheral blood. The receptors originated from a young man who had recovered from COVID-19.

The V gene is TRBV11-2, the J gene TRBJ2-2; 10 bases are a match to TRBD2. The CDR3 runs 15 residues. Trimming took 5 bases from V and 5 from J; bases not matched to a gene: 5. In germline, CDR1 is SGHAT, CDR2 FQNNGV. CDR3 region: CASSRGTSATGELFF. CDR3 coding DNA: TGTGCCAGCAGCCGGGGGACTAGCGCGACCGGGGAGCTGTTTTTT.

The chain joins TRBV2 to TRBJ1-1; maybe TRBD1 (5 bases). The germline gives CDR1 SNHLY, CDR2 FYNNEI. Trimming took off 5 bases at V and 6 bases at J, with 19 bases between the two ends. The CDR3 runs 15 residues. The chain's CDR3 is CASSLEHPGWAEAFF. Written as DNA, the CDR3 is TGTGCCAGCAGTCTGGAACACCCAGGGTGGGCTGAAGCTTTCTTT.

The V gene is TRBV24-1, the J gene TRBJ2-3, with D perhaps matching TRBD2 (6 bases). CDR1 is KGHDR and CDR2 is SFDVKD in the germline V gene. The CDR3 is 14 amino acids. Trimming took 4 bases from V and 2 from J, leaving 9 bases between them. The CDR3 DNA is TGTGCCACCAGTGACGCGGGACCCACAGATACGCAGTATTTT. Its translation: CATSDAGPTDTQYF.

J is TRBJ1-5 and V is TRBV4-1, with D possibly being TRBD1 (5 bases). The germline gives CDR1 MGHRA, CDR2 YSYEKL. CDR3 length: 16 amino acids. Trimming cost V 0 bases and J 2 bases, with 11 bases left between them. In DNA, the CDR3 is TGCGCCAGCAGCCAAGATGGCAGGGATGGCAATCAGCCCCAGCATTTT. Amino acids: CASSQDGRDGNQPQHF.

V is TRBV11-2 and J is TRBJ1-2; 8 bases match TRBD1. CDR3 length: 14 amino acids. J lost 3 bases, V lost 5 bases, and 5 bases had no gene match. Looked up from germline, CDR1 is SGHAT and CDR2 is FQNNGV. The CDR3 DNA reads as TGTGCCAGCAGCCAGCTGGACAGGGACTATGGCTACACCTTC. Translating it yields CASSQLDRDYGYTF.

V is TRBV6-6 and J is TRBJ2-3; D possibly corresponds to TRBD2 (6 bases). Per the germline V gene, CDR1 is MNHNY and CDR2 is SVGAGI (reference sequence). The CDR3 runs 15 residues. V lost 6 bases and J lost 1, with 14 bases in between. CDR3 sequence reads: CASRTTGGGTDTQYF. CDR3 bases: TGTGCCAGCAGGACCACCGGGGGTGGCACAGATACGCAGTATTTT.

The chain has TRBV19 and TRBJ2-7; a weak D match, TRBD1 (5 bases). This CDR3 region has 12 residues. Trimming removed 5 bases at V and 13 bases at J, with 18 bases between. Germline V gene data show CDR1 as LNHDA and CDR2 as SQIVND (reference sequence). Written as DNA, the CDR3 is TGTGCCAGTAGTTATTTAGAAAGGGGCCAATACGTC. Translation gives CASSYLERGQYV.

CDR3 loop: CASSGQGAANYEQYF. The CDR3 DNA reads TGCGCCAGCAGCGGACAGGGGGCGGCGAACTACGAGCAGTACTTC. This chain joins TRBV5-1 and TRBJ2-7; TRBD1 agrees at 11 bases. The CDR3 runs to 15 residues. V shed 4 bases and J 3 bases; nucleotides not matched to a gene: 6. CDR1 SGHRS and CDR2 YFSETQ come from the germline V gene.

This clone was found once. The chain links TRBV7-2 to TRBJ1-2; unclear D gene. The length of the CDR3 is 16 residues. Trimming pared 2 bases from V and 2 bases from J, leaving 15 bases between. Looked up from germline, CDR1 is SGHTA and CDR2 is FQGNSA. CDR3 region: CASSLMFALFNYGYTF. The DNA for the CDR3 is TGTGCCAGCAGCTTAATGTTCGCGCTCTTCAACTATGGCTACACCTTC.

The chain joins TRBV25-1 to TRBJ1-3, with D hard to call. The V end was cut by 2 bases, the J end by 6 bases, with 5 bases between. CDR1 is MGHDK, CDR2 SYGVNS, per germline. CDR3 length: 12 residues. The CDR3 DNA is TGTGCCAGCAGTGAAGGGCTAAACACCATATATTTT. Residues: CASSEGLNTIYF.

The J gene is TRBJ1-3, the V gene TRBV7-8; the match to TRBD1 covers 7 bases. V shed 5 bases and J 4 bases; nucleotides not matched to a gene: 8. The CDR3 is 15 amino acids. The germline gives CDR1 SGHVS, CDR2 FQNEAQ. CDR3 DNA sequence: TGTGCCAGCAGCACCAACAGGGGCGGAGGAAACACCATATATTTT. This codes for CASSTNRGGGNTIYF.

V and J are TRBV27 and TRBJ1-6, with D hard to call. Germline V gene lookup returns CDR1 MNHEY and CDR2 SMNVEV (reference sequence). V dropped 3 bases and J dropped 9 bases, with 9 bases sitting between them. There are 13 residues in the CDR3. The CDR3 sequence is CASSFMSGSPLHF. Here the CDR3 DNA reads TGTGCCAGCAGTTTTATGAGCGGTTCACCCCTCCACTTT.

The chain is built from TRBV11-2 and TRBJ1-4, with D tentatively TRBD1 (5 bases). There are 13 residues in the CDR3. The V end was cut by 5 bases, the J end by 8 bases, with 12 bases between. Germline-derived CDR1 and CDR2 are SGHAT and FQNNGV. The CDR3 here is CASSPSQGEKLFF. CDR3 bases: TGTGCCAGCAGCCCCAGTCAGGGAGAAAAACTGTTTTTT.

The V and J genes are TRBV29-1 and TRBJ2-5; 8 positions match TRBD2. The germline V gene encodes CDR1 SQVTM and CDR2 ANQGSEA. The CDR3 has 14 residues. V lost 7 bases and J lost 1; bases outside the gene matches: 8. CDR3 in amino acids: CSAFSSGAQETQYF. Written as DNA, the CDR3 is TGCAGCGCCTTCAGTAGCGGGGCCCAAGAGACCCAGTACTTC.

In DNA, the CDR3 is TGTGCCAGTAGTCCACGACAGGGCTACAATGAGCAGTTCTTC. Encoded protein: CASSPRQGYNEQFF. This chain links TRBV19 with TRBJ2-1, with 7 bases that match TRBD1. CDR1 is LNHDA, CDR2 SQIVND, per germline (reference sequence). The CDR3 loop spans 14 amino acids. The ends lost 5 bases at V and 3 bases at J; junction bases unmatched: 4.

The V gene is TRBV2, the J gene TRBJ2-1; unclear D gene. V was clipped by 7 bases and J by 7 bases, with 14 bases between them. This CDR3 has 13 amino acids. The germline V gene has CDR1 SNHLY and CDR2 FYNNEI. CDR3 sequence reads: CASNDRLWNEQFF. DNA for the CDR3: TGTGCCAGCAACGACCGACTCTGGAATGAGCAGTTCTTC.

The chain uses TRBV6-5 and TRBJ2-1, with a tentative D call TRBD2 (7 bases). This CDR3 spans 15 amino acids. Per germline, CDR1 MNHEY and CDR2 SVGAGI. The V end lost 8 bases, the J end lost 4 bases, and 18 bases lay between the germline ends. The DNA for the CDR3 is TGTGCCAGCGTCGAAGGGGGGGGCCGATACAATGAGCAGTTCTTC. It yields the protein CASVEGGGRYNEQFF.